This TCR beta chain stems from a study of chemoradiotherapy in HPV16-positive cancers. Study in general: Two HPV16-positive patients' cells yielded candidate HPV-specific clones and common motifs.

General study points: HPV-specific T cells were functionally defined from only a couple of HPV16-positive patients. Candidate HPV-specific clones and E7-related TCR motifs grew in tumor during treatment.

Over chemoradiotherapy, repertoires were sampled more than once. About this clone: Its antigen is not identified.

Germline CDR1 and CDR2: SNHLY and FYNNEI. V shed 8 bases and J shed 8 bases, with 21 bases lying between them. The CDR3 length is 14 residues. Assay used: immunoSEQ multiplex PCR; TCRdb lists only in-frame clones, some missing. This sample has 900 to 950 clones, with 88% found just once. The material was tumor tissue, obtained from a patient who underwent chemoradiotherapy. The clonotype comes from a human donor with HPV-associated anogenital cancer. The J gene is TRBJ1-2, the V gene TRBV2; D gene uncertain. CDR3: CASGLTPGNRGYTF. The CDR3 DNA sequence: TGTGCCAGCGGCCTTACCCCGGGAAACCGGGGCTACACCTTC.